A single sample gave rise to the 25 T cell receptor beta chains below, sequenced in a study of blood T cells in healthy people across ages. Using a J-beta primer mix together with a sample-barcoded 5' primer, a second PCR was run for roughly 6 to 11 cycles. One entry per CDR3 protein, called by TCRdb with MiXCR from the 5' RACE reads. The table includes 1,500,000 or so distinct CDR3 sequences, 35% to 45% detected once. Input material: blood. The source is a woman aged 18-29 years in good health.

This chain uses TRBV29-1 with TRBJ1-2; D may be TRBD1 (5 bases). Germline lookup yields CDR1 SQVTM and CDR2 ANQGSEA. The V end lost 7 bases, the J end lost 8 bases, and 14 bases lay between the germline ends. The CDR3 runs to 11 residues. CDR3 loop: CSAVSRDGYTF. CDR3 nucleotide sequence: TGCAGCGCCGTCAGCAGGGACGGCTACACCTTC.

V is TRBV7-9 and J is TRBJ2-1; D ambiguous. Germline values: CDR1 SEHNR, CDR2 FQNEAQ (reference sequence). The CDR3 has 16 residues. Trimming shortened V by 3 bases and J by 3 bases, and 15 bases separated the two germline ends. Written as DNA, the CDR3 is TGTGCCAGCAGCTTCGTTGGGCAGCCGATCTACAATGAGCAGTTCTTC. Translating it yields CASSFVGQPIYNEQFF.

The gene calls are TRBV20-1 and TRBJ2-1; 11 nucleotides align to TRBD2. Germline assignment: CDR1 DFQATT and CDR2 SNEGSKA (reference sequence). The ends lost 1 base at V and 4 bases at J; junction bases unmatched: 6. The CDR3 has 16 residues. CDR3: CSARVLLAGAYNEQFF. The DNA of the CDR3 is TGCAGTGCTAGAGTCTTACTAGCGGGGGCTTACAATGAGCAGTTCTTC.

The chain combines TRBV7-9 with TRBJ1-4, with D possibly being TRBD1 (6 bases). CDR3 length equals 15 residues. Germline values: CDR1 SEHNR, CDR2 FQNEAQ (reference sequence). V was clipped by 5 bases and J by 0 bases, with 10 bases between them. Here the CDR3 DNA reads TGTGCCAGCAGCCTCGGACAGTCAACTAATGAAAAACTGTTTTTT. Protein sequence: CASSLGQSTNEKLFF.

A few counts support this clonotype. The J gene is TRBJ2-3, the V gene TRBV29-1, with 7 nucleotides matching TRBD2. The CDR3 runs to 12 residues. Trimming removed 8 bases from V and 3 bases from J; junction bases left unmatched: 5. Germline CDR1 is SQVTM and CDR2 is ANQGSEA. CDR3 nucleotides: TGCAGCTGGGGAGGGGAGACAGATACGCAGTATTTT. It specifies CSWGGETDTQYF.

The chain carries TRBV7-2 and TRBJ1-5; 10 bases are a match to TRBD1. The V segment lost 1 base and the J segment 1 base; nucleotides outside the gene matches: 4. Germline lookup yields CDR1 SGHTA and CDR2 FQGNSA. The CDR3 spans 17 residues. The CDR3: CASSLVGTGVSNQPQHF. CDR3 DNA: TGTGCCAGCAGCTTAGTGGGGACAGGGGTGAGCAATCAGCCCCAGCATTTT.

This clonotype was counted between two and nine times. The J gene is TRBJ2-1, the V gene TRBV12-5, with 10 bases lining up with TRBD1. V shed 6 bases, J shed 3 bases, and the junction held 5 bases outside the gene matches. CDR1 LGHNT and CDR2 FRNRAP come from the germline V gene. The CDR3 sequence is 15 residues long. The CDR3 nucleotides read TGTGCTAGTGGAACTGGACAGGGGGACTACAATGAGCAGTTCTTC. Its translation is CASGTGQGDYNEQFF.

CDR3: CASSYAGVQDRSSYEQYF. DNA of the CDR3: TGTGCCAGCAGTTACGCGGGGGTTCAGGACAGGAGCTCCTACGAGCAGTACTTC. The rearrangement joins TRBV6-2 or TRBV6-3 to TRBJ2-4; D may match TRBD1 or TRBD2 (7 bases each). The DNA matches TRBJ2-7 better at its end, which makes the J call doubtful. In germline, CDR1 is MNHEY, CDR2 SVGEGT. The CDR3 spans 18 residues.

This clonotype was recorded a few times. This sequence joins TRBV5-1 and TRBJ2-7; the match to TRBD1 covers 7 bases. The germline gives CDR1 SGHRS, CDR2 YFSETQ. The V gene end was trimmed by 4 bases and the J gene end by 1 base; junction bases not matched to a gene: 2. The CDR3 consists of 13 residues. The CDR3 DNA is TGCGCCAGCAGCCAGGGGGAGTCCTACGAGCAGTACTTC. It specifies CASSQGESYEQYF.

About this clonotype: One junction end does not reproduce the germline sequence, and a read error may be involved. The chain carries TRBV29-1 and TRBJ1-2, with TRBD1 as a possible D gene (5 bases). Germline CDR1 is SQVTM and CDR2 is ANQGSEA. This CDR3 is built from 13 residues. DNA of the CDR3: TGCAGCGTTGGACGGGACGCCAACTATGGCTGCACCTTC. Residues: CSVGRDANYGCTF.

The V gene is TRBV12-3 or TRBV12-4, the J gene TRBJ1-4; a possible D gene is TRBD1 (5 bases). The CDR3 loop spans 14 amino acids. V lost 6 bases and J 8 bases, leaving 16 bases between the germline ends. The CDR3: CASSWQGLLEKLFF. The CDR3 nucleotides are TGTGCCAGCAGCTGGCAGGGTCTTTTGGAAAAACTGTTTTTT.

This clonotype showed up just a few times. This chain links TRBV7-2 with TRBJ2-3; 11 bases map to TRBD2. Germline CDR1 and CDR2: SGHTA and FQGNSA. The CDR3 is made up of 18 amino acids. With V trimmed by 4 bases and J by 5 bases, 14 bases remained unmatched. CDR3 DNA: TGTGCCAGCAGCTCCAAAGACACTAGCGGGGGATGGGTAGATACGCAGTATTTT. It yields the protein CASSSKDTSGGWVDTQYF. Variable domain in full (rest from reference TRBV7-2 and TRBJ2-3): GAGVSQSPSNKVTEKGKDVELRCDPISGHTALYWYRQSLGQGLEFLIYFQGNSAPDKSGLPSDRFSAERTGGSVSTLTIQRTQQEDSAVYLCASSSKDTSGGWVDTQYFGPGTRLTVL.

This clonotype was found a few times. The chain recombines TRBV12-3 or TRBV12-4 with TRBJ1-2; 9 positions match TRBD1. This CDR3 comprises 18 residues. J lost 5 bases, V lost 6 bases, and 19 bases had no gene match. The CDR3 sequence is CASRRGTGGSASKYGYTF. The CDR3 coding sequence is TGTGCCAGCAGAAGAGGAACAGGGGGCAGCGCCTCCAAGTATGGCTACACCTTC.

This clonotype came up a few times. The chain employs TRBV20-1 and TRBJ2-1; TRBD2 is a possible D gene (5 bases). The CDR3 runs to 14 residues. With 6 bases removed from V and 4 bases from J, the gap between germline ends came to 16 bases. CDR1 is DFQATT and CDR2 is SNEGSKA in the germline V gene (reference sequence). The CDR3 here is CSAPRGPGYNEQFF. The DNA of the CDR3 is TGCAGTGCCCCCCGCGGGCCTGGGTACAATGAGCAGTTCTTC.

V and J are TRBV5-5 and TRBJ2-3; TRBD1 is a possible D gene (6 bases). Per germline, CDR1 SGHKS and CDR2 YYEKEE (reference sequence). Trimming pared 4 bases from V and 4 bases from J, leaving 13 bases between. The CDR3 sequence is 14 residues long. CDR3 in DNA: TGTGCCAGCAGCCTCAGGGGTTCCCCAGATACGCAGTATTTT. Translation: CASSLRGSPDTQYF.

J is TRBJ2-5 and V is TRBV20-1; TRBD1 might be the D (8 bases). Trimming shortened V by 0 bases and J by 4 bases, and 12 bases separated the two germline ends. Germline V lookup: CDR1 DFQATT, CDR2 SNEGSKA (reference sequence). This CDR3 spans 14 amino acids. The CDR3 loop reads CSAREHRGGETQYF. CDR3 nucleotide sequence: TGCAGTGCTAGAGAGCACAGGGGGGGAGAGACCCAGTACTTC.

This clonotype has only a few counts. The CDR3, as DNA: TGTGCCAGCAGCTTTCCAAGCGGGGGGGCAGCAGATGAGCAGTTCTTC. Amino acids: CASSFPSGGAADEQFF. The chain joins TRBV11-2 to TRBJ2-1; TRBD2 matches 10 bases. The ends lost 3 bases at V and 8 bases at J; junction bases unmatched: 10. Germline CDR1 and CDR2: SGHAT and FQNNGV. This CDR3 region has 16 residues.

This clonotype occurred a few times. This chain links TRBV12-3 or TRBV12-4 with TRBJ1-6, with TRBD1 matching 9 bases. CDR3 length equals 15 residues. Trimming removed 8 bases from V and 5 bases from J; junction bases left unmatched: 7. The CDR3 is CASADRDRDNSPLHF. The CDR3 bases are TGTGCCAGCGCCGACCGGGACAGGGATAATTCACCCCTCCACTTT.

This clonotype was detected a few times. The rearrangement links TRBV4-3 to TRBJ2-1, with D tentatively TRBD1 or TRBD2 (5 bases each). The CDR3 is 14 amino acids. V lost 0 bases and J 8 bases, leaving 11 bases between the germline ends. Germline values: CDR1 LGHNA, CDR2 YSLEER. For the CDR3, the DNA is TGCGCCAGCAGCCAAGATAGGGGCGGGCATGAGCAGTTCTTC. Protein product: CASSQDRGGHEQFF.

The chain uses TRBV7-9 and TRBJ2-3, with no clear D. The CDR3 has 14 amino acids. Trimming stripped 5 bases from V and 0 bases from J, with 9 bases between. Germline loops: CDR1 SEHNR, CDR2 FQNEAQ (reference sequence). CDR3 DNA sequence: TGTGCCAGCAGCCGGGTAACTAGCACAGATACGCAGTATTTT. Amino acids: CASSRVTSTDTQYF.

The CDR3 nucleotides read TGTGCCAGCAGTTTGCAGGGACTAGCGGGAGGCAATGAGCAGTTCTTC. Protein: CASSLQGLAGGNEQFF. The chain has TRBV27 and TRBJ2-1, with TRBD2 matching over 15 bases. The CDR3 runs to 16 residues. With 3 bases clipped from V and 6 bases from J, the junction kept 3 bases outside the gene matches. Germline CDR1 and CDR2: MNHEY and SMNVEV (reference sequence).

The rearrangement joins TRBV2 to TRBJ2-3, with TRBD2 identical over 14 bases. Germline CDR1 SNHLY, CDR2 FYNNEI. The length of the CDR3 is 19 residues. Trimming removed 5 bases from V and 0 bases from J; junction bases left unmatched: 10. The CDR3 loop reads CASSLRLAGGTRSTDTQYF. The CDR3 nucleotides read TGTGCCAGCAGTCTAAGACTAGCGGGAGGGACAAGGAGCACAGATACGCAGTATTTT.

The chain has TRBV24-1 and TRBJ2-3; D may be TRBD1 (6 bases). The CDR3 runs 16 residues. The V gene lost 2 bases and the J gene lost 4 bases, with 15 bases spanning the gap. Germline values: CDR1 KGHDR, CDR2 SFDVKD. The CDR3 nucleotides read TGTGCCACCAGTGATTCCCAGGGGCTTGTACCAGATACGCAGTATTTT. Protein sequence: CATSDSQGLVPDTQYF.

The V and J genes are TRBV20-1 and TRBJ1-2; unclear D gene. The CDR3 extends over 12 amino acids. Germline CDR1 DFQATT, CDR2 SNEGSKA (reference sequence). Deletions cut 0 bases from V and 7 bases from J, with 9 bases between. The CDR3 sequence is CSARDHAAGYTF. CDR3 coding DNA: TGCAGTGCTAGAGATCACGCGGCTGGCTACACCTTC.

The chain uses TRBV4-3 and TRBJ1-4; D is uncertain. V gave up 0 bases and J gave up 6 bases, with 11 bases separating them. The CDR3 consists of 15 residues. Germline loops: CDR1 LGHNA, CDR2 YSLEER. The CDR3 DNA reads as TGCGCCAGCAGCCAAGATGGAGGGAGGCATGAAAAACTGTTTTTT. Encoded protein: CASSQDGGRHEKLFF.